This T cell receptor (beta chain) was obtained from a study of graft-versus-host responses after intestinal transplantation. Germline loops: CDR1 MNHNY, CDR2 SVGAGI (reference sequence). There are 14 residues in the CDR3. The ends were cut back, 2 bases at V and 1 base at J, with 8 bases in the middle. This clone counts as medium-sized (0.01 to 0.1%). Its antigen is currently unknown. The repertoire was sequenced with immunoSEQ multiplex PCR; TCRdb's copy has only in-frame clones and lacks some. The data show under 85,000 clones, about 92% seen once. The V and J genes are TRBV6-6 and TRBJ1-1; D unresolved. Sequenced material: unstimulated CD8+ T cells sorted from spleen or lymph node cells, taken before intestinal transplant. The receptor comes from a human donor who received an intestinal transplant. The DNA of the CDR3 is TGTGCCAGCAGTTACGGTGCAGGGAACACTGAAGCTTTCTTT. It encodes CASSYGAGNTEAFF.